Listed below are T cell receptor beta chains from one sample, sequenced in a study of blood T cell repertoires in COVID-19. The table came from immunoSEQ multiplex PCR; TCRdb's copy has only in-frame clones and leaves some out. The top ten hold roughly 4.7% of the sample, which has approximately 100,000 clones, over 70% seen once. Sample: peripheral blood. The receptors were gathered from a human donor in a cohort sampled during active or convalescent COVID-19. CDR3s include the opening cysteine and the closing phenylalanine or tryptophan. A D gene is named only where the DNA matches it firmly. The size field is filled for only some rows; it gives once, few, many or a size class.

CDR3 DNA | CDR3 protein | J gene | D gene | V gene | clone size
TGTGCCACAGGGGGTGGAATTTCTGTGGACATTCAGTACTTC | CATGGGISVDIQYF | TRBJ2-4 | - | TRBV24-1 | -
TGCGCCAGCAGCTTGGGAATGGCGGACACTGAAGCTTTCTTT | CASSLGMADTEAFF | TRBJ1-1 | - | TRBV5-1 | -
TGCAGTGCTAACGAGTACAATGAGCAGTTCTTC | CSANEYNEQFF | TRBJ2-1 | - | TRBV20-1 | few
TGTGCCAGCAGCTTATTCAGGGTACGCGATCAGCCCCAGCATTTT | CASSLFRVRDQPQHF | TRBJ1-5 | - | TRBV7-2 | -
TGTGCCAGCAGCAAACCCCAGCGGGAGAGCTCCTACAATGAGCAGTTCTTC | CASSKPQRESSYNEQFF | TRBJ2-1 | - | TRBV21-1 | -
TGTGCCAGTAGTATTGGCAGGGTGAACACTGAAGCTTTCTTT | CASSIGRVNTEAFF | TRBJ1-1 | - | TRBV19 | -
TGTGCCAGCAGCAGGGGTCCGGGACTAGCGGGAGGGGTAGGGGATACGCAGTATTTT | CASSRGPGLAGGVGDTQYF | TRBJ2-3 | - | TRBV21-1 | -
TGTGCCAGCAGCTTGGGGTTTCAGGTGAACACCGGGGAGCTGTTTTTT | CASSLGFQVNTGELFF | TRBJ2-2 | - | TRBV5-6 | -
TGTGCCAGCAGCTTAGGCCTCAGCTACAATGAGCAGTTCTTC | CASSLGLSYNEQFF | TRBJ2-1 | - | TRBV7-4 | -
TGTGCCAGTAATCCACAGCCAAACACCGGGGAGCTGTTTTTT | CASNPQPNTGELFF | TRBJ2-2 | - | TRBV19 | -
TGTGCCAGCAGTTACTCTTTCGACAGAACCTACGAGCAGTACTTC | CASSYSFDRTYEQYF | TRBJ2-7 | - | TRBV6-5 | once
TGCGCCAGCAGCCGCAAACTAGGACAGACATCCTACGAGCAGTACTTC | CASSRKLGQTSYEQYF | TRBJ2-7 | - | TRBV4-3 | -
TGTGCCAGCAGTTCGCAGGGGGGTCTCACAGATACGCAGTATTTT | CASSSQGGLTDTQYF | TRBJ2-3 | - | TRBV6-5 | -
TGTGCCAGCAGCGATGTGGACCTCAGGGATAATGAAAAACTGTTTTTT | CASSDVDLRDNEKLFF | TRBJ1-4 | - | TRBV7-6 | -
TGCGCCAGCAGCCAGGCCGCGGGACAGCTATTCTATGGCTACACCTTC | CASSQAAGQLFYGYTF | TRBJ1-2 | TRBD1 | TRBV4-3 | -
TGTGCCAGTAGTATATACGGTCCCTATGGCTACACCTTC | CASSIYGPYGYTF | TRBJ1-2 | - | TRBV19 | -
TGTGCCAGCAGCCCCATGGGGGCAGGGATTAGCTCCTACGAGCAGTACTTC | CASSPMGAGISSYEQYF | TRBJ2-7 | - | TRBV11-2 | -
TGTGCCAGTAGTAGGCCGGGACAGCCAAACTATGGCTACACCTTC | CASSRPGQPNYGYTF | TRBJ1-2 | TRBD1 | TRBV19 | -
TGTGCCAGCAGCTTACACGGCGCGGGGTACGCGGATACGCAGTATTTT | CASSLHGAGYADTQYF | TRBJ2-3 | - | TRBV11-2 | once
TGTGCCAGCCGTCCTAGAGGAGGAGGTAGCACAGATACGCAGTATTTT | CASRPRGGGSTDTQYF | TRBJ2-3 | - | TRBV7-2 | -
TGTGCCAGCAGCCAAGGGTTTGGACAGGGGTACCAAGAGACCCAGTACTTC | CASSQGFGQGYQETQYF | TRBJ2-5 | TRBD1 | TRBV14 | -
TGTGCCAGCAGCCAAGGTTCGACAGGAGTTAATGAAAAACTGTTTTTT | CASSQGSTGVNEKLFF | TRBJ1-4 | - | TRBV4-2 | -
TGCGCCAGCAGCTTGGCGGGGTACAGAGGAAACACCATATATTTT | CASSLAGYRGNTIYF | TRBJ1-3 | - | TRBV5-1 | few
TGTGCCAGCAGCCTTAGGCCGGGACAGGGGGCGTTGGAGCAGTACTTC | CASSLRPGQGALEQYF | TRBJ2-7 | TRBD1 | TRBV7-9 | -
TGTGCCAGCAGCTTATCGAGGGCCAACACTGAAGCTTTCTTT | CASSLSRANTEAFF | TRBJ1-1 | - | TRBV7-8 | -
TGTGCCAGCACCCCGGGAGGGGCTTGGACCGGGGAGCTGTTTTTT | CASTPGGAWTGELFF | TRBJ2-2 | TRBD2 | TRBV9 | -
TGTGCCAGCAGCAAGGACAGTCACTACGAGCAGTACTTC | CASSKDSHYEQYF | TRBJ2-7 | - | TRBV12-3/TRBV12-4 | -